These 12 T cell receptor beta chains came from one sample sequenced in a study of cytomegalovirus exposure and HLA in healthy donors. The study ran its PCR with 60 Vbeta and 13 Jbeta primers. The repertoire was sequenced with immunoSEQ multiplex PCR; TCRdb's copy has only in-frame clones and lacks some. In the table there are approximately 170,000 clones, roughly 65% of which are singletons. The source material was PBMCs. Every receptor here comes from a young woman in good health and CMV-seropositive.

This chain uses TRBV5-5 with TRBJ2-5, with TRBD1 identical over 10 bases. Unmatched junction bases numbered 5, after V lost 4 bases and J lost 5 bases. The CDR3 contains 14 residues. From germline, CDR1 is SGHKS and CDR2 YYEKEE (reference sequence). The CDR3 protein is CASSPTGGGETQYF. Written as DNA, the CDR3 is TGTGCCAGCAGCCCGACAGGGGGCGGTGAGACCCAGTACTTC.

V and J are TRBV18 and TRBJ2-3; 7 positions match TRBD1. This CDR3 is 15 amino acids long. V was clipped by 2 bases and J by 6 bases; unmatched bases: 8. Germline values: CDR1 KGHSH, CDR2 LQKENI. In nucleotides, the CDR3 is TGTGCCAGCTCACCAATACTAGGGGGCGAGGATACGCAGTATTTT. Residues: CASSPILGGEDTQYF.

The V gene is TRBV7-8, the J gene TRBJ1-2; 10 bases align to TRBD1. Germline CDR1 SGHVS, CDR2 FQNEAQ. The CDR3 has 15 amino acids. The trim removed 4 bases at V and 7 bases at J, leaving 9 bases unmatched. As DNA, the CDR3 is TGTGCCAGCAGCTCGACAGGGGGCTTGGATGGTGGCTACACCTTC. As protein: CASSSTGGLDGGYTF. Combining the CDR3 with reference TRBV7-8 and TRBJ1-2 gives the whole variable domain GAGVSQSPRYKVAKRGQDVALRCDPISGHVSLFWYQQALGQGPEFLTYFQNEAQLDKSGLPSDRFFAERPEGSVSTLKIQRTQQEDSAVYLCASSSTGGLDGGYTFGSGTRLTVV.

DNA of the CDR3: TGCGCCAGCAGCCACCGTTACAGGATAGATACGCAGTATTTT. Protein product: CASSHRYRIDTQYF. The J gene is TRBJ2-3, the V gene TRBV5-1, with D perhaps TRBD1 (5 bases). Germline loops: CDR1 SGHRS, CDR2 YFSETQ. V was shortened by 4 bases and J by 5 bases, with 14 bases between the two germline ends. There are 14 residues in the CDR3.

This clone was seen a few times. The chain has TRBV7-8 and TRBJ1-2; 7 bases match TRBD1. This CDR3 has 16 amino acids. The V segment lost 4 bases and the J segment 2 bases; nucleotides outside the gene matches: 10. CDR1 and CDR2 from the germline V gene are SGHVS and FQNEAQ. In nucleotides, the CDR3 is TGTGCCAGCAGCTCCTCTTCCGGGACAGTCAACTATGGCTACACCTTC. It yields the protein CASSSSSGTVNYGYTF. Full variable domain (remainder filled in from reference TRBV7-8 and TRBJ1-2): GAGVSQSPRYKVAKRGQDVALRCDPISGHVSLFWYQQALGQGPEFLTYFQNEAQLDKSGLPSDRFFAERPEGSVSTLKIQRTQQEDSAVYLCASSSSSGTVNYGYTFGSGTRLTVV.

V gene TRBV18 combines with J gene TRBJ1-1; no firm D call. Germline V CDR1 and CDR2: KGHSH, LQKENI. The V end lost 5 bases, the J end lost 8 bases, and 18 bases lay between the germline ends. There are 14 residues in the CDR3. The CDR3 bases are TGTGCCAGCTCAATCCAGCGGGTAAGCACCGAAGCTTTCTTT. Its translation is CASSIQRVSTEAFF.

This chain uses TRBV15 with TRBJ2-3; D possibly corresponds to TRBD2 (7 bases). CDR1 and CDR2 from the germline V gene are LNHNV and YYDKDF (reference sequence). With 0 bases removed from V and 2 bases from J, the gap between germline ends came to 18 bases. The length of the CDR3 is 18 residues. The CDR3 DNA reads as TGTGCCACCAGCAGAGATTGGGGAGGGGGGGAGGACACAGATACGCAGTATTTT. This translates into CATSRDWGGGEDTDTQYF.

The chain carries TRBV19 and TRBJ1-1, with a weak D call TRBD1 (6 bases). The CDR3 has 12 amino acids. The germline V gene encodes CDR1 LNHDA and CDR2 SQIVND (reference sequence). V was clipped by 9 bases and J by 2 bases, with 10 bases between them. DNA of the CDR3: TGTGCCAGCACGACAGGAAACACTGAAGCTTTCTTT. Translated: CASTTGNTEAFF.

This clone was found a few times. The gene calls are TRBV7-9 and TRBJ2-7, with a tentative D call TRBD1 (6 bases). The V end lost 5 bases, the J end lost 5 bases, and 19 bases lay between the germline ends. Per the germline V gene, CDR1 is SEHNR and CDR2 is FQNEAQ (reference sequence). The CDR3 extends over 15 amino acids. The CDR3 protein is CASSGQPPASDEQYF. The CDR3 nucleotides read TGTGCCAGCAGCGGACAGCCACCCGCCTCGGACGAGCAGTACTTC.

V is TRBV9 and J is TRBJ1-1; D remains unclear. Germline-derived CDR1 and CDR2 are SGDLS and YYNGEE. This CDR3 comprises 13 residues. Deletions cut 0 bases from V and 8 bases from J, with 11 bases between. CDR3: CASSVVGGEEAFF. CDR3 DNA: TGTGCCAGCAGCGTAGTCGGTGGGGAGGAAGCTTTCTTT.

This clone has just a few counts. The chain employs TRBV6-6 and TRBJ2-3; 7 nucleotides align to TRBD2. The CDR3 consists of 15 residues. With 7 bases clipped from V and 3 bases from J, the junction kept 10 bases outside the gene matches. The germline V gene encodes CDR1 MNHNY and CDR2 SVGAGI (reference sequence). The CDR3 bases are TGTGCCAGCATACGAGAGGGGAGGGGAACAGATACGCAGTATTTT. The encoded protein is CASIREGRGTDTQYF.

V gene TRBV6-6 combines with J gene TRBJ2-6; 8 nucleotides match TRBD2. The junction had 3 bases not matched to a gene; V was cut back by 5 bases and J by 0 bases. Germline CDR1 is MNHNY and CDR2 is SVGAGI (reference sequence). The length of the CDR3 is 16 residues. In DNA form, the CDR3 reads TGTGCCAGCAGTCGCGGGAGGTTCTCTGGGGCCAACGTCCTGACTTTC. It codes for CASSRGRFSGANVLTF.